This T cell receptor (beta chain) was recovered during a study of technical replicates of blood from a few donors (dated by TCRdb to between 2016 and 2019). Reading the germline V gene gives CDR1 SGHNT and CDR2 YENEEA. There are 16 amino acids in the CDR3, from cysteine to phenylalanine inclusive. Solely the CDR3 DNA is kept, with 48 bases framed from the first base. V has 5 bases trimmed and J has 0 bases trimmed; junction bases matching no gene number 6. Points on this clone: Its antigen has not been determined. No much larger clone exists at a distance of one base, and base qualities are not known.

Receptors were amplified or captured by the immunoSEQ multiplex PCR assay. The table comes from immuneACCESS by way of TCRdb, which keeps in-frame sequences with V and J called. Part of the clones is missing from these tables; in studies checked, under half for an unresolved V gene and the rest for unknown reasons. The sample table shows about 100,000 clones, and approximately 95% are seen once. About 0.21% of the sample is in the top ten clones. The sequencing sample was made of T cells isolated from PBMCs. In this chain, TRBV11-3 is recombined with TRBJ2-3; 9 central nucleotides agree with TRBD2. This sequence originates from a human donor in good health. The nucleotides read TGTGCCAGCAGCAAGGGGACTAGCTATAGCACAGATACGCAGTATTTT. Translation gives CASSKGTSYSTDTQYF.